These 32 T cell receptor beta chains share one sample of origin, sequenced in a study of shared clonotypes between healthy human individuals. Measured with immunoSEQ multiplex PCR; TCRdb has only the in-frame clones, and not every one. Among 550,000 to 850,000 clones listed, 55% to 80% were seen once. The sample comprised memory CD4+ T cells sorted from blood. Noted subset: CD45RA-negative fraction. The receptor set was obtained from a woman in her twenties or thirties in good health.

The CDR3 spells CASSESGTGNEQFF. As DNA, the CDR3 is TGCGCCAGCAGTGAGTCGGGGACAGGCAATGAGCAGTTCTTC. The chain links TRBV4-1 to TRBJ2-1, with TRBD1 matching over 8 bases. This CDR3 is built from 14 residues. The V gene's germline CDR1 is MGHRA and CDR2 YSYEKL. V was clipped by 6 bases and J by 6 bases; unmatched bases: 7.

The V and J genes are TRBV4-2 and TRBJ2-5; D may be TRBD1 (5 bases). The V and J ends lost 0 bases and 4 bases respectively, with 15 bases between them. The CDR3 consists of 16 residues. Germline CDR1 is LGHNA and CDR2 is YNFKEQ. This CDR3 reads CASSQDRRRVGETQYF. The CDR3 DNA is TGTGCCAGCAGCCAAGATCGGCGCAGGGTGGGAGAGACCCAGTACTTC.

The rearrangement uses TRBV7-9 and TRBJ2-7; 10 bases map to TRBD2. Trimming took 5 bases from V and 6 from J; bases not matched to a gene: 16. Looked up from germline, CDR1 is SEHNR and CDR2 is FQNEAQ (reference sequence). The CDR3 contains 17 residues. This CDR3 reads CASSPRTSGIPRTEQYF. CDR3 DNA: TGTGCCAGCAGCCCCAGGACTAGCGGAATCCCCAGGACCGAGCAGTACTTC.

The genes are TRBV27 and TRBJ1-2; weak D call: TRBD1 (5 bases). Trimming removed 6 bases from V and 5 bases from J, with 13 bases in between. This CDR3 has 13 residues. Germline assignment: CDR1 MNHEY and CDR2 SMNVEV (reference sequence). Written as DNA, the CDR3 is TGTGCCAGCAGAGCGTTCCCAGGGTATGGCTACACCTTC. Protein product: CASRAFPGYGYTF.

This clone was counted a single time. The genes are TRBV11-2 and TRBJ2-7, with 10 bases identical to TRBD2. Germline V CDR1 and CDR2: SGHAT, FQNNGV. V was clipped by 4 bases and J by 6 bases; unmatched bases: 9. The CDR3 is 15 amino acids. CDR3: CASSSRTSGSGEQYF. The CDR3 nucleotides read TGTGCCAGCAGCTCGAGGACTAGCGGTAGCGGCGAGCAGTACTTC.

V usage is TRBV18 and J usage is TRBJ2-5; 8 bases match TRBD1. Trimming at V came to 3 bases and at J to 4 bases, leaving 1 base not matched to a gene. The CDR3 length is 13 residues. Per germline, CDR1 KGHSH and CDR2 LQKENI. The CDR3 sequence is CASSPRGRETQYF. The CDR3 bases are TGTGCCAGCTCACCCAGGGGGCGAGAGACCCAGTACTTC.

CDR3 sequence (DNA): TGTGCCAGCATCTCGGGAGTCGCGCAGTTCTTC. Protein: CASISGVAQFF. The chain links TRBV7-2 to TRBJ2-1; D possibly corresponds to TRBD2 (6 bases). Germline CDR1 is SGHTA and CDR2 is FQGNSA. V shed 7 bases and J shed 12 bases, with 13 bases lying between them. CDR3 length: 11 amino acids.

V usage is TRBV6-5 and J usage is TRBJ2-7, with 8 bases identical to TRBD2. V was clipped by 1 base and J by 1 base; unmatched bases: 6. This CDR3 is built from 16 residues. Germline V gene sequence: CDR1 MNHEY, CDR2 SVGAGI. The CDR3 is CASSYFRGGRSYEQYF. The CDR3 DNA reads as TGTGCCAGCAGTTACTTTCGGGGGGGACGTTCCTACGAGCAGTACTTC.

This clone was seen a handful of times. This may be a read error, as it is one base from a much larger clone. Distinct nucleotide sequences in the sample also encode this CDR3. This chain uses TRBV5-1 with TRBJ2-3; D is unresolved. The CDR3 sequence is 15 residues long. Trimming shortened V by 0 bases and J by 0 bases, and 8 bases separated the two germline ends. Germline V CDR1 and CDR2: SGHRS, YFSETQ. The CDR3 sequence is CASSLATVSTDTQYF. The CDR3 coding sequence is TGCGCCAGCAGCTTGGCTACAGTTAGCACAGATACGCAGTATTTT. Full variable domain (rest looked up from reference TRBV5-1 and TRBJ2-3): KAGVTQTPRYLIKTRGQQVTLSCSPISGHRSVSWYQQTPGQGLQFLFEYFSETQRNKGNFPGRFSGRQFSNSRSEMNVSTLELGDSALYLCASSLATVSTDTQYFGPGTRLTVL.

V is TRBV5-1 and J is TRBJ2-3; D unresolved. V lost 4 bases to trimming and J lost 0 bases, with 9 bases between them. The CDR3 covers 14 residues. Germline V gene sequence: CDR1 SGHRS, CDR2 YFSETQ. The CDR3 nucleotides read TGCGCCAGCAGCCAGGAGATTAGCACAGATACGCAGTATTTT. It codes for CASSQEISTDTQYF.

The chain is built from TRBV10-3 and TRBJ2-7; TRBD2 agrees at 7 bases. Germline V gene data show CDR1 as ENHRY and CDR2 as SYGVKD. The CDR3 has 14 residues. V shed 5 bases and J 0 bases; nucleotides not matched to a gene: 4. In nucleotides, the CDR3 is TGTGCCATCAGTCGGGAGGCCGGCTCCTACGAGCAGTACTTC. This translates into CAISREAGSYEQYF.

J is TRBJ2-7 and V is TRBV11-2; D may correspond to TRBD1 or TRBD2 (5 bases each). V gave up 5 bases and J gave up 7 bases, with 15 bases separating them. This CDR3 spans 13 amino acids. Germline V gives CDR1 SGHAT, CDR2 FQNNGV. The CDR3 is CASSIRGPKEQYF. Here the CDR3 DNA reads TGTGCCAGCAGCATCCGGGGACCTAAGGAGCAGTACTTC.

J is TRBJ1-2 and V is TRBV7-9; 9 bases agree with TRBD1. Trimming removed 5 bases from V and 1 base from J; junction bases left unmatched: 11. The CDR3 spans 17 residues. Germline V gives CDR1 SEHNR, CDR2 FQNEAQ (reference sequence). The CDR3: CASSPPTGGTINYGYTF. The CDR3 DNA reads as TGTGCCAGCAGCCCTCCGACAGGGGGTACAATTAACTATGGCTACACCTTC.

J is TRBJ1-2 and V is TRBV5-6; no definite D call. The CDR3 runs to 17 residues. Germline V gene lookup returns CDR1 SGHDT and CDR2 YYEEEE. The ends were cut back, 4 bases at V and 5 bases at J, with 24 bases in the middle. Written as DNA, the CDR3 is TGTGCCAGCAGCGGGGAAGGACTTGGACCTTCGGGGTATGGCTACACCTTC. It encodes CASSGEGLGPSGYGYTF.

The chain has TRBV11-2 and TRBJ2-5; TRBD1 matches 8 bases. Germline assignment: CDR1 SGHAT and CDR2 FQNNGV. The J segment lost 5 bases and the V segment lost 4 bases, leaving 6 bases of the junction unmatched. This CDR3 region has 14 residues. The chain's CDR3 is CASSSYRGWETQYF. The CDR3 coding sequence is TGTGCCAGCAGCTCTTACAGGGGGTGGGAGACCCAGTACTTC.

The chain joins TRBV6-6 to TRBJ2-7, with D hard to call. Trimming left V 8 bases short and J 0 bases short, with 11 bases between. The germline V gene has CDR1 MNHNY and CDR2 SVGAGI (reference sequence). The CDR3 consists of 13 residues. CDR3 bases: TGTGCCAGCTCGTCGTACAGCTCCTACGAGCAGTACTTC. Residues: CASSSYSSYEQYF.

This clone was counted only a few times. This chain connects TRBV5-5 to TRBJ2-1; 7 bases fit TRBD2. Germline V gene sequence: CDR1 SGHKS, CDR2 YYEKEE (reference sequence). V dropped 0 bases and J dropped 1; count of bases not matched to a gene: 4. The CDR3 is 16 amino acids. CDR3: CASSLAVAGSYNEQFF. CDR3 coding DNA: TGTGCCAGCAGCTTGGCAGTAGCGGGTTCCTACAATGAGCAGTTCTTC. Full variable domain (outside the CDR3, taken from reference TRBV5-5 and TRBJ2-1): DAGVTQSPTHLIKTRGQQVTLRCSPISGHKSVSWYQQVLGQGPQFIFQYYEKEERGRGNFPDRFSARQFPNYSSELNVNALLLGDSALYLCASSLAVAGSYNEQFFGPGTRLTVL.

This sequence joins TRBV27 and TRBJ1-5; D remains ambiguous. The V end was cut by 4 bases, the J end by 0 bases, with 7 bases between. The CDR3 extends over 14 amino acids. CDR1 and CDR2 (germline): MNHEY, SMNVEV (reference sequence). CDR3 coding DNA: TGTGCCAGCAGTTCCCGGAATAGCAATCAGCCCCAGCATTTT. As protein: CASSSRNSNQPQHF.

V gene TRBV5-6 combines with J gene TRBJ2-4; unclear D gene. Trimming removed 3 bases at V and 0 bases at J, with 10 bases between. The CDR3 is 15 amino acids. Looked up from germline, CDR1 is SGHDT and CDR2 is YYEEEE. This chain's CDR3 is CASSSSSGAKNIQYF. As DNA, the CDR3 is TGTGCCAGCAGCTCCTCTTCGGGAGCCAAAAACATTCAGTACTTC.

The gene calls are TRBV5-4 and TRBJ2-7; D uncertain. In germline, CDR1 is SGHNT, CDR2 YYREEE (reference sequence). The V end lost 5 bases, the J end lost 2 bases, and 14 bases lay between the germline ends. The CDR3 extends over 14 amino acids. The CDR3 loop is CASRPLTEPYEQYF. The CDR3 DNA is TGTGCCAGCAGACCGTTGACGGAACCCTACGAGCAGTACTTC.

This chain connects TRBV7-6 to TRBJ1-1, with TRBD1 as a possible D gene (5 bases). Looked up from germline, CDR1 is SGHVS and CDR2 is FNYEAQ. This CDR3 is 14 amino acids long. The V and J ends lost 4 bases and 3 bases respectively, with 12 bases between them. Here the CDR3 reads CASSSGQGHTEAFF. The CDR3 region has the DNA TGTGCCAGCAGCTCCGGGCAGGGCCACACTGAAGCTTTCTTT.

On this clone itself: The same CDR3 arises from other DNA sequences in this sample as well. CDR3 in amino acids: CASSTGSQETQYF. DNA for the CDR3: TGTGCCAGCTCAACAGGGTCCCAAGAGACCCAGTACTTC. The chain links TRBV18 to TRBJ2-5, with D possibly matching TRBD1 (6 bases). V lost 5 bases and J 1 base, leaving 8 bases between the germline ends. Germline CDR1 and CDR2: KGHSH and LQKENI. The CDR3 length is 13 residues.

Note on this clone: Other DNA sequences from this sample encode an identical CDR3 as well. The rearrangement joins TRBV7-6 to TRBJ2-1; TRBD2 agrees at 14 bases. The CDR3 runs to 15 residues. Germline CDR1 SGHVS, CDR2 FNYEAQ. With V trimmed by 4 bases and J by 5 bases, 1 base remained unmatched. The CDR3 region has the DNA TGTGCCAGCAGCTGGGGACTAGCGGGGGACAATGAGCAGTTCTTC. This encodes CASSWGLAGDNEQFF.

J is TRBJ1-5 and V is TRBV19, with 7 bases identical to TRBD1. The CDR3 has 15 residues. V was pared by 3 bases and J by 9 bases, with 11 bases of the junction left unmatched. Germline V gives CDR1 LNHDA, CDR2 SQIVND (reference sequence). This CDR3 reads CASSIGRQGGPPQHF. CDR3 nucleotide sequence: TGTGCCAGTAGTATCGGTCGACAGGGTGGGCCGCCCCAGCATTTT.

This clone has a count of ten or more. The same CDR3 can be traced to other DNA sequences in this sample. This sequence joins TRBV9 and TRBJ2-1; the D call may be TRBD1 or TRBD2 (6 bases each). Germline values: CDR1 SGDLS, CDR2 YYNGEE. Trimming took 1 base from V and 1 from J, leaving 12 bases between them. CDR3 length equals 16 residues. CDR3 amino acids: CASSVLGGQSYNEQFF. Written as DNA, the CDR3 is TGTGCCAGCAGCGTACTCGGGGGCCAGTCCTACAATGAGCAGTTCTTC.

The gene calls are TRBV10-2 and TRBJ2-4; TRBD2 might be the D (7 bases). Germline V gene sequence: CDR1 WSHSY, CDR2 SAAADI. This CDR3 is 16 amino acids long. Trimming cost V 10 bases and J 3 bases, with 22 bases left between them. The CDR3 reads CATRGGAATHKNIQYF. CDR3 DNA: TGCGCCACCAGAGGGGGGGCGGCGACGCACAAAAACATTCAGTACTTC.

The rearrangement uses TRBV2 and TRBJ1-5; the D gene is possibly TRBD1 (5 bases). The V gene's germline CDR1 is SNHLY and CDR2 FYNNEI. The CDR3 extends over 15 amino acids. V was clipped by 6 bases and J by 7 bases, with 19 bases between them. The CDR3 coding sequence is TGTGCCAGCAGCGGGGGAGGGGCCCAAGGGCAGCCCCAGCATTTT. This encodes CASSGGGAQGQPQHF.

The chain uses TRBV10-3 and TRBJ2-2, with D possibly being TRBD2 (5 bases). The V and J ends lost 2 bases and 4 bases respectively, with 11 bases between them. The CDR3 totals 15 residues. Germline V gives CDR1 ENHRY, CDR2 SYGVKD. This CDR3 reads CAISEIAFGTGELFF. The CDR3 region has the DNA TGTGCCATCAGTGAGATAGCGTTTGGCACCGGGGAGCTGTTTTTT.

In this sample, this clone turned up a few times. The rearrangement joins TRBV5-1 to TRBJ2-2, with 9 bases identical to TRBD2. The CDR3 is made up of 15 amino acids. Germline V gene sequence: CDR1 SGHRS, CDR2 YFSETQ. The junction had 3 bases not matched to a gene; V was cut back by 1 base and J by 5 bases. The CDR3 here is CASSLTLAGTGELFF. The CDR3 DNA is TGCGCCAGCAGCTTGACCCTAGCGGGGACCGGGGAGCTGTTTTTT.

About this clone: Other DNA sequences in this specimen translate into the identical CDR3. V gene TRBV5-1 combines with J gene TRBJ2-2, with TRBD2 matching over 10 bases. V gave up 0 bases and J gave up 0 bases; unmatched junction bases: 2. The CDR3 has 17 residues. Germline assignment: CDR1 SGHRS and CDR2 YFSETQ. The CDR3 sequence is CASSLGLAGANTGELFF. DNA of the CDR3: TGCGCCAGCAGCTTGGGCCTAGCGGGAGCGAACACCGGGGAGCTGTTTTTT.

The V gene is TRBV28, the J gene TRBJ2-7; 12 nucleotides match TRBD2. CDR3 size: 16 residues. V shed 0 bases and J 6 bases; nucleotides not matched to a gene: 6. Germline CDR1 and CDR2: MDHEN and SYDVKM. The CDR3 coding sequence is TGTGCCAGCAGTTTATGGAGACTAGCGGGAGCAGGCGAGCAGTACTTC. Amino acid sequence: CASSLWRLAGAGEQYF.

The V and J genes are TRBV2 and TRBJ2-3; D is undetermined. V lost 3 bases to trimming and J lost 1 base, with 8 bases between them. Germline V gene lookup returns CDR1 SNHLY and CDR2 FYNNEI. The CDR3 loop spans 14 amino acids. CDR3 residues: CASSEKPRTDTQYF. The CDR3 DNA follows: TGTGCCAGCAGTGAGAAGCCCCGCACAGATACGCAGTATTTT.